This TCR beta chain was obtained from a study of T cell responses to AZD1222 COVID-19 vaccine. Some clones are missing from TCRdb's copy, which holds only in-frame ones; the method was immunoSEQ multiplex PCR. The table records about 93,000 clones, about 86% of them present only once. In this sample, this clone turned up a few times. CDR1 LGHDT and CDR2 YNNKEL come from the germline V gene (reference sequence). The CDR3 totals 15 residues. Trimming removed 4 bases from V and 11 bases from J; junction bases left unmatched: 15. The sequence derives from an adult in good health. The V gene is TRBV3-1 (or the pseudogene TRBV3-2), the J gene TRBJ1-1, with 8 bases matching TRBD1. The sequencing used peripheral blood, collected on day 0 of AZD1222 vaccination. The CDR3 sequence: CASSLEGQDSNGAFF. The CDR3 DNA reads TGTGCCAGCAGCCTTGAGGGACAGGACAGTAATGGTGCTTTCTTT.